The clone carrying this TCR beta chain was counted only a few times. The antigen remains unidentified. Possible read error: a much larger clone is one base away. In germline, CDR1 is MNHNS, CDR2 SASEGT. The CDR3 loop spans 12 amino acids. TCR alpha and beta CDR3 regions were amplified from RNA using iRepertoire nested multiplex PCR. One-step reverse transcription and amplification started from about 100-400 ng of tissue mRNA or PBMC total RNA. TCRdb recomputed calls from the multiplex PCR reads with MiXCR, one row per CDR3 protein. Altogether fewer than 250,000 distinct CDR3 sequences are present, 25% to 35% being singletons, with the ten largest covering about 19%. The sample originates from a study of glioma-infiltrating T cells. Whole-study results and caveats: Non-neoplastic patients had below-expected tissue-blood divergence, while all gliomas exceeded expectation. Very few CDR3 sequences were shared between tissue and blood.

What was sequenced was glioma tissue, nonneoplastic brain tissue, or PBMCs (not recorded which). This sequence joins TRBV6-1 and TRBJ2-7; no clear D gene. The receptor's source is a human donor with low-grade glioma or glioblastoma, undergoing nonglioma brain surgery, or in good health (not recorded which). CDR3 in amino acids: CASSPGIYEQCF. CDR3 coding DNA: TGTGCCAGCAGCCCAGGTATCTACGAGCAGTGCTTC.